This T cell receptor (beta chain) was recorded in a study of vaccination and CD4 T cells after COVID-19. Study at large: Nasal swab PCR showed SARS-CoV-2 in convalescent patients, roughly nine with mild and one with severe disease. At days 161 to 241 post-vaccination, as well as at day 14, a few convalescent patients were sampled. Overall study findings and caveats: For SARS-CoV-2-reactive clonotypes, the median went from approximately 21 to 38, a nonsignificant increase.

Time point given: late sampling 161 to 241 days after vaccination in a few convalescent patients. One entry per CDR3 protein, called by TCRdb with MiXCR from the PCR reads. The table lists tens of thousands of distinct CDR3 sequences, about 50% of them singletons. This clonotype was counted only a few times. Its antigen is as yet unknown. V lost 6 bases to trimming and J lost 9 bases, with 19 bases between them. Germline loops: CDR1 MNHEY, CDR2 SMNVEV (reference sequence). The CDR3 is 14 amino acids. The receptor was derived from a human donor who had recovered from COVID-19. The chain recombines TRBV27 with TRBJ2-3; D not certain. The sample here was CD4+ T cells from blood, taken about 7 months after SARS-CoV-2 vaccination. Here the CDR3 reads CASSHIFRHITQYF. CDR3 sequence (DNA): TGTGCCAGCAGCCACATCTTCCGACATATAACGCAGTATTTT.